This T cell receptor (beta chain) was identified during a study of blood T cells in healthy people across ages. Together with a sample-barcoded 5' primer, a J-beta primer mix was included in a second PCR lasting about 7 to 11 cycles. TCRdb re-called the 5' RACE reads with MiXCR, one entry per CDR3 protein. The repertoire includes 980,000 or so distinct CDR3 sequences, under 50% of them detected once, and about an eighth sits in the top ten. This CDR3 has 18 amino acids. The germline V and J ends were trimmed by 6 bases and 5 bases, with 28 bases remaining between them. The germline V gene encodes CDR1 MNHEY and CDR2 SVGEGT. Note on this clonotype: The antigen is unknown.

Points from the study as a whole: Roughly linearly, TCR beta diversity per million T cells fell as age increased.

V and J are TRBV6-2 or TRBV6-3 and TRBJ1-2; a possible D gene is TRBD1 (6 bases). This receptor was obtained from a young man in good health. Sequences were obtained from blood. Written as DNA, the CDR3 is TGTGCCAGCAGACGCCGGGGACAAGGGTACCTCTATCGGTATGGCTACACCTTC. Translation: CASRRRGQGYLYRYGYTF.